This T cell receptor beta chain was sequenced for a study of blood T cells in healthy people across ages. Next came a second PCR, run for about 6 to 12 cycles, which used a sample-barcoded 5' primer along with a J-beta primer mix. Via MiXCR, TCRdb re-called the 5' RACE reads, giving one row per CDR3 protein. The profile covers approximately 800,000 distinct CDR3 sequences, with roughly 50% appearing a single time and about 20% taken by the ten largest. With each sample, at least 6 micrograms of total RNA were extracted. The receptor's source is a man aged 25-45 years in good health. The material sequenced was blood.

Here the CDR3 reads CASSRVAGAGETQYF. The CDR3 DNA reads TGTGCCAGCAGCAGAGTAGCGGGGGCCGGGGAGACCCAGTACTTC. The V and J genes are TRBV7-2 and TRBJ2-5; 9 bases map to TRBD2. Germline CDR1 reads SGHTA; CDR2 reads FQGNSA. J lost 5 bases, V lost 5 bases, and 9 bases had no gene match. The CDR3 covers 15 residues.